Presented here are 9 T cell receptor beta chains from one specimen sequenced in a study of CD8+ T cells in alopecia areata. Following extraction, RNA underwent reverse transcription to cDNA, which served as the sequencing template. Produced via immunoSEQ multiplex PCR; TCRdb's table is partial and in-frame only. The repertoire holds approximately 100,000 clones, with 60% as singletons. Treatment here: oral pan-JAK inhibitor, 5-10 mg twice daily. Sample: CD8+ T cells sorted from blood, taken around week 55, from a patient treated with tofacitinib. Receptors were obtained from a human donor with alopecia areata.

This clone was seen only a few times. This sequence joins TRBV27 and TRBJ2-1, with 11 bases that match TRBD1. Losses at the gene ends were 1 base for V and 3 bases for J; bases not matched to a gene: 2. This CDR3 region has 16 residues. CDR1 MNHEY and CDR2 SMNVEV come from the germline V gene (reference sequence). CDR3 DNA sequence: TGTGCCAGCAGTTTATATGGGACAGGGGGCTACAATGAGCAGTTCTTC. As protein: CASSLYGTGGYNEQFF.

The V and J genes are TRBV7-3 and TRBJ2-1; either TRBD1 or TRBD2 may fit D (6 bases each). Germline-derived CDR1 and CDR2 are SGHTA and FQGTGA. V gave up 0 bases and J gave up 8 bases, with 11 bases separating them. This CDR3 is 14 amino acids long. The DNA of the CDR3 is TGTGCCAGCAGCTTAACGGGGGGCGTAGATGAGCAGTTCTTC. Amino acids: CASSLTGGVDEQFF. The whole variable domain, remainder taken from reference TRBV7-3 and TRBJ2-1, is GAGVSQTPSNKVTEKGKYVELRCDPISGHTALYWYRQSLGQGPEFLIYFQGTGAADDSGLPNDRFFAVRPEGSVSTLKIQRTERGDSAVYLCASSLTGGVDEQFFGPGTRLTVL.

The V and J genes are TRBV2 and TRBJ2-7, with D perhaps assigned TRBD1 or TRBD2 (7 bases each). Germline loops: CDR1 SNHLY, CDR2 FYNNEI. The ends were cut back, 10 bases at V and 6 bases at J, with 13 bases in the middle. This CDR3 region has 11 residues. For the CDR3, the DNA is TGTGCCACCCAGGGGGGGGGCGAGCAGTACTTC. Its translation is CATQGGGEQYF.

The rearrangement joins TRBV29-1 to TRBJ2-1; D uncertain. The CDR3 has 11 amino acids. V was pared by 4 bases and J by 6 bases, with 7 bases between. Germline CDR1 and CDR2: SQVTM and ANQGSEA. The CDR3 protein is CSVAEINEQFF. In nucleotides, the CDR3 is TGCAGCGTTGCTGAAATCAATGAGCAGTTCTTC.

The sample holds a few counts of this clone. The chain couples TRBV6-1 to TRBJ2-7; D remains ambiguous. The CDR3 runs to 14 residues. The germline V and J ends were trimmed by 2 bases and 2 bases, with 10 bases remaining between them. Germline loops: CDR1 MNHNS, CDR2 SASEGT. CDR3 sequence: CASSERPIPYEQYF. The CDR3 nucleotides are TGTGCCAGCAGTGAACGGCCTATTCCCTACGAGCAGTACTTC.

The genes are TRBV27 and TRBJ1-6; 8 bases agree with TRBD1. J lost 10 bases, V lost 6 bases, and 5 bases had no gene match. CDR1 and CDR2 from the germline V gene are MNHEY and SMNVEV (reference sequence). There are 13 residues in the CDR3. CDR3 region: CASRDRARSPLHF. DNA of the CDR3: TGTGCCAGCAGGGACAGGGCGCGGTCACCCCTCCACTTT.

This clone was observed a few times. The chain links TRBV6-6 to TRBJ1-5; no clear D. The CDR3 runs 13 residues. Germline CDR1 MNHNY, CDR2 SVGAGI (reference sequence). V was clipped by 5 bases and J by 6 bases, with 11 bases between them. CDR3 sequence (DNA): TGTGCCAGCAGTACTTGGACGGGTCAGCCCCAGCATTTT. It yields the protein CASSTWTGQPQHF.

In its sample, this clone was seen a few times. The rearrangement uses TRBV7-2 and TRBJ2-1, with TRBD2 matching over 7 bases. Germline loops: CDR1 SGHTA, CDR2 FQGNSA. This CDR3 comprises 15 residues. After removal of 5 bases from V and 6 bases from J, the junction contained 10 bases not matched to a gene. CDR3 in DNA: TGTGCCAGCAGCCACGGGTGGGGGGGTGGCAATGAGCAGTTCTTC. Translated, it gives CASSHGWGGGNEQFF.

This clone was seen a handful of times. The chain combines TRBV5-8 with TRBJ2-7, with 10 positions matching TRBD1. V gave up 4 bases and J gave up 6 bases; unmatched junction bases: 7. The CDR3 extends over 14 amino acids. Germline assignment: CDR1 SGHTS and CDR2 YDEGEE. The CDR3 DNA reads as TGTGCCAGCAGCCGTCGGACAGGGGGATCCGAGCAGTACTTC. It codes for CASSRRTGGSEQYF.